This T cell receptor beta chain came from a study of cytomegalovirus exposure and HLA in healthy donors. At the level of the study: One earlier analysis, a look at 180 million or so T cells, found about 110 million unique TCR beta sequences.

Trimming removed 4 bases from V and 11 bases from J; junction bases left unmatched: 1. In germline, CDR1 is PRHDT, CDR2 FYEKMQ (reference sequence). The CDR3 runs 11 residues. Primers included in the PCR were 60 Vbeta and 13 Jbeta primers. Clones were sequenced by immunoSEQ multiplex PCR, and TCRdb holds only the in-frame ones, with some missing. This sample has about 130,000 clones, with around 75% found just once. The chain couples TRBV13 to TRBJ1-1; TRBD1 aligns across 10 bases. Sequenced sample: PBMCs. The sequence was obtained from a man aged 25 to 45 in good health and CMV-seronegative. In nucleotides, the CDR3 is TGTGCCAGCAGCTGGACAGGGGGGGCTTTCTTT. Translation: CASSWTGGAFF. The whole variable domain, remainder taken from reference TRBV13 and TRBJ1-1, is AAGVIQSPRHLIKEKRETATLKCYPIPRHDTVYWYQQGPGQDPQFLISFYEKMQSDKGSIPDRFSAQQFSDYHSELNMSSLELGDSALYFCASSWTGGAFFGQGTRLTVV.